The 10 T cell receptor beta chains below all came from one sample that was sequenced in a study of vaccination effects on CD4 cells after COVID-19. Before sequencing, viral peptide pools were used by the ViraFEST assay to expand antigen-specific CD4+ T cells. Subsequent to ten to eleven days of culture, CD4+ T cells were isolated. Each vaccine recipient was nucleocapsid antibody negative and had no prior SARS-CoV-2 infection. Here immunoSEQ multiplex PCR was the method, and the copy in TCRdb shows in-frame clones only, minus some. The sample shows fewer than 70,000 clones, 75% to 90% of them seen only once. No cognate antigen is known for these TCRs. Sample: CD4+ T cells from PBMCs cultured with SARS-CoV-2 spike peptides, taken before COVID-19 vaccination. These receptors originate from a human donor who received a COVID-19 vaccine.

The CDR3 nucleotides read TGTGCCAGCAGCTTAGGGACAGGGGCTGACGTCGAGCAGTACGTC. It is translated as CASSLGTGADVEQYV. The chain carries TRBV7-9 and TRBJ2-7; 9 bases are shared with TRBD1. CDR1 and CDR2 from the germline V gene are SEHNR and FQNEAQ (reference sequence). The CDR3 totals 15 residues. V gave up 1 base and J gave up 6 bases; unmatched junction bases: 7.

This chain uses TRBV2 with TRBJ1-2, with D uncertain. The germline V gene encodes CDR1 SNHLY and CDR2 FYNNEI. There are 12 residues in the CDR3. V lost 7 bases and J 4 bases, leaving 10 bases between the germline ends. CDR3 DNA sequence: TGTGCCAGCAACGTGGTTTCCTATGGCTACACCTTC. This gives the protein CASNVVSYGYTF.

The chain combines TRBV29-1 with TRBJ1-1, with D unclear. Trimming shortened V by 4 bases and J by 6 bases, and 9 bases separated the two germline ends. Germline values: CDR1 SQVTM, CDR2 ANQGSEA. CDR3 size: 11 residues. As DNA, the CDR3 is TGCAGCGTTGCCCAGGCATCTGAAGCTTTCTTT. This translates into CSVAQASEAFF.

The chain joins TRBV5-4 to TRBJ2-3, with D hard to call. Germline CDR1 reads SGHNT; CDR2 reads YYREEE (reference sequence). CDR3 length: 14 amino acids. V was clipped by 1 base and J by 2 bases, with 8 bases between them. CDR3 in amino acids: CASSLYGVTDTQYF. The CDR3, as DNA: TGTGCCAGCAGCTTGTACGGAGTCACAGATACGCAGTATTTT.

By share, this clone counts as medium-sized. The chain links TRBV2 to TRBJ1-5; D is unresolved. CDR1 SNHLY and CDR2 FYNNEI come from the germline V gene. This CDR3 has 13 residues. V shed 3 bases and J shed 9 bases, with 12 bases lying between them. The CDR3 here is CASSDWSGGPQHF. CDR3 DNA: TGTGCCAGCAGTGATTGGAGCGGAGGGCCCCAGCATTTT.

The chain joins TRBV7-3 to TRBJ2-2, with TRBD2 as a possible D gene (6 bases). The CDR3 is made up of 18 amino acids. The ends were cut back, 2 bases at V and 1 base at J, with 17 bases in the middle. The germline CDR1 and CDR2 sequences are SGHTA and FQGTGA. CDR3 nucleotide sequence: TGTGCCAGCAGCTTACATGGATCGCGGGGAATGAACACCGGGGAGCTGTTTTTT. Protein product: CASSLHGSRGMNTGELFF.

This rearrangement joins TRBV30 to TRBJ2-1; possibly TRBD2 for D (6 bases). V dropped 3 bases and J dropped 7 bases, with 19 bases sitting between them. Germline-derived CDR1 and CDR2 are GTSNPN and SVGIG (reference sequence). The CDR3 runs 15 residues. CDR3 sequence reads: CAWSLVGSRGNEQFF. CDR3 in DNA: TGTGCCTGGAGCCTGGTGGGGTCCCGGGGGAATGAGCAGTTCTTC.

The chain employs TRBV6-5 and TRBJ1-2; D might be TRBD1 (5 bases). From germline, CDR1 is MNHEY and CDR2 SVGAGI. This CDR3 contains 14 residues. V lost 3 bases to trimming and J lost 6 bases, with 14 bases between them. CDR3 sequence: CASSYRGKRDGYTF. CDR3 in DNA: TGTGCCAGCAGTTATCGGGGGAAAAGAGATGGCTACACCTTC.

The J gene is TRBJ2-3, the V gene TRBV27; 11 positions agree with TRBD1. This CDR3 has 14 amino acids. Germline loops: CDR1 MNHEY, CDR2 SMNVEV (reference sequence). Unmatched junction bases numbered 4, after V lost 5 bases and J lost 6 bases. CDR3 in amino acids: CASSKGQGGDTQYF. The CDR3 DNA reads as TGTGCCAGCAGTAAGGGACAGGGGGGGGATACGCAGTATTTT.

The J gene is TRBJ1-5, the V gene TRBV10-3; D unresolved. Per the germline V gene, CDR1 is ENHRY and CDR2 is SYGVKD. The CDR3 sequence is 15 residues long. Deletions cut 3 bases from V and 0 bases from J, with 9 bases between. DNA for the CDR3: TGTGCCATCAGTGATGGCAGCCATAGCAATCAGCCCCAGCATTTT. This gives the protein CAISDGSHSNQPQHF.